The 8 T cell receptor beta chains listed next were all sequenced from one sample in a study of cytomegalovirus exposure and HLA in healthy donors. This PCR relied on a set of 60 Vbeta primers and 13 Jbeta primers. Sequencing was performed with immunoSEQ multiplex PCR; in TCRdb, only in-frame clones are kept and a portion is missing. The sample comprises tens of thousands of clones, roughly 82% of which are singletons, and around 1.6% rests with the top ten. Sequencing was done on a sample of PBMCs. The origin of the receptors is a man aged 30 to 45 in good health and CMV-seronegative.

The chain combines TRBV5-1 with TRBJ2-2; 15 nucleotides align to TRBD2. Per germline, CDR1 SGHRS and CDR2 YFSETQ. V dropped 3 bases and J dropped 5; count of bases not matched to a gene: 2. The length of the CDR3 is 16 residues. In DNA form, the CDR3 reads TGCGCCAGCAGCTCTGGACTAGCGGGAGGGACCGGGGAGCTGTTTTTT. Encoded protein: CASSSGLAGGTGELFF. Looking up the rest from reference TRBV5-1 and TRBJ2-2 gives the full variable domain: KAGVTQTPRYLIKTRGQQVTLSCSPISGHRSVSWYQQTPGQGLQFLFEYFSETQRNKGNFPGRFSGRQFSNSRSEMNVSTLELGDSALYLCASSSGLAGGTGELFFGEGSRLTVL.

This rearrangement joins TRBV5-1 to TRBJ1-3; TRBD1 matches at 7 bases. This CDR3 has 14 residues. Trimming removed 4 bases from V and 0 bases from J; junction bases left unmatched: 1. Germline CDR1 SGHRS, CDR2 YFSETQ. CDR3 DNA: TGCGCCAGCAGCGCAGGGGGCTCTGGAAACACCATATATTTT. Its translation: CASSAGGSGNTIYF.

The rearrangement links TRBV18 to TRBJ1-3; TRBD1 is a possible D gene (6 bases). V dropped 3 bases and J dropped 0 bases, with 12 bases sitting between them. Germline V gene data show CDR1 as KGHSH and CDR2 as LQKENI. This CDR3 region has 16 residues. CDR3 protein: CASSPNGQSSGNTIYF. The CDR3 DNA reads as TGTGCCAGCTCACCCAATGGACAGAGCTCTGGAAACACCATATATTTT.

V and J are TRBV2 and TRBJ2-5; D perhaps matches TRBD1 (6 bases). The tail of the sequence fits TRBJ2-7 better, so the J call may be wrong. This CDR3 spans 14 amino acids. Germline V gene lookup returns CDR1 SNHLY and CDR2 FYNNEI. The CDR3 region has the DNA TGTGCCAGCAGTAACAGGGAGCTCGGGTACGAGCAGTACTTC. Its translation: CASSNRELGYEQYF.

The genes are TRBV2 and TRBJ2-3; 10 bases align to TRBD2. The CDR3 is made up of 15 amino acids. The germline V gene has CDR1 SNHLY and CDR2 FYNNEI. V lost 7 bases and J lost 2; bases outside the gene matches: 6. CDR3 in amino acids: CASKALAGVTDTQYF. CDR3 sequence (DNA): TGTGCCAGCAAGGCCCTAGCGGGGGTCACAGATACGCAGTATTTT.

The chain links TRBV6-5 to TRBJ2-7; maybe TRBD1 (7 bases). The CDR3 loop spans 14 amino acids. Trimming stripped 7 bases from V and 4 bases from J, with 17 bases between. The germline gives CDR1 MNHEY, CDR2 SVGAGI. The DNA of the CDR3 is TGTGCCAGCACCCCCGGGGGACAGCTATACGAGCAGTACTTC. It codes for CASTPGGQLYEQYF.

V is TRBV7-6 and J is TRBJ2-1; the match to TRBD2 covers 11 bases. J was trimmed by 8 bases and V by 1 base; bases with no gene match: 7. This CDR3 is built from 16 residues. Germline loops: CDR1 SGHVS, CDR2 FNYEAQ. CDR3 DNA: TGTGCCAGCAGCTTAGAACTAGCGGGAGTTGGCTATGAGCAGTTCTTC. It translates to CASSLELAGVGYEQFF.

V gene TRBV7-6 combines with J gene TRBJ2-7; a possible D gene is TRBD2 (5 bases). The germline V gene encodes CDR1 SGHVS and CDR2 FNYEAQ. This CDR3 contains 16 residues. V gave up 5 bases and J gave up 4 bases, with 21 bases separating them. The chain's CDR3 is CASSPQTAGSTYEQYF. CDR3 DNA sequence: TGTGCCAGCAGCCCCCAGACGGCGGGTAGTACTTACGAGCAGTACTTC. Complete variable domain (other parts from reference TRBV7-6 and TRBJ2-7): GAGVSQSPRYKVTKRGQDVALRCDPISGHVSLYWYRQALGQGPEFLTYFNYEAQQDKSGLPNDRFSAERPEGSISTLTIQRTEQRDSAMYRCASSPQTAGSTYEQYFGPGTRLTVT.